The rows below give T cell receptor beta chains drawn from one sample of a study of cytomegalovirus exposure and HLA in healthy donors. Profiling relied on immunoSEQ multiplex PCR, and the TCRdb table lists in-frame clones only, not all of them. The sample has around 150,000 clones; 75% to 80% are singletons. The sequenced sample consisted of PBMCs. All receptors derive from a woman between 45 and 60 years old in good health and CMV-seropositive. CDR3s include the opening cysteine and the closing phenylalanine or tryptophan. D genes are given only for firm matches. Clone size is stated in some rows and not others, as once, few, many or a class when expanded.

-	TRBJ1-6	-	TRBV19	CASSIVRGNSRNSPLHF	TGTGCCAGTAGTATAGTGCGGGGGAATAGCCGTAATTCACCCCTCCACTTT
-	TRBJ1-2	few	TRBV9	CASSGETRGIRGGYTF	TGTGCCAGCAGCGGGGAGACACGAGGGATCAGGGGCGGCTACACCTTC
-	TRBJ2-1	-	TRBV6-5	CASRRTASSYNEQFF	TGTGCCAGCAGAAGGACAGCCTCCTCCTACAATGAGCAGTTCTTC
TRBD2	TRBJ2-5	-	TRBV5-1	CASSLGLAGGQETQYF	TGCGCCAGCAGCTTGGGACTAGCGGGGGGGCAAGAGACCCAGTACTTC
-	TRBJ1-1	-	TRBV5-1	CASSIVGGTEAFF	TGCGCCAGCAGCATTGTGGGGGGGACTGAAGCTTTCTTT
TRBD2	TRBJ2-3	-	TRBV11-2	CASSLRTSGGITDTQYF	TGTGCCAGCAGCCTGCGGACTAGCGGGGGAATCACAGATACGCAGTATTTT
-	TRBJ2-7	-	TRBV2	CASRKGLQGLYEQYF	TGTGCCAGCAGAAAGGGACTTCAGGGCCTTTACGAGCAGTACTTC
-	TRBJ1-5	-	TRBV13	CASSLGLENQPQHF	TGTGCCAGCAGCTTAGGCTTGGAGAATCAGCCCCAGCATTTT
-	TRBJ2-3	-	TRBV5-4	CASSRVPSSNTDTQYF	TGTGCCAGCAGCCGGGTTCCTAGCAGCAACACAGATACGCAGTATTTT
TRBD1	TRBJ1-1	-	TRBV19	CASSTRQGRSLDTEAFF	TGTGCCAGTAGTACAAGACAGGGCCGAAGTCTGGACACTGAAGCTTTCTTT
TRBD2	TRBJ2-1	-	TRBV18	CASHGGGNEQFF	TGTGCCAGCCACGGCGGGGGAAATGAGCAGTTCTTC
TRBD1	TRBJ1-1	-	TRBV5-1	CASSFTGGSTEAFF	TGCGCCAGCAGCTTTACAGGGGGTAGCACTGAAGCTTTCTTT
-	TRBJ2-3	-	TRBV5-4	CASSLFSRGVNTDTQYF	TGTGCCAGCAGCTTGTTTTCGCGCGGGGTAAACACAGATACGCAGTATTTT
-	TRBJ1-5	-	TRBV7-7	CASSLDPSQPQHF	TGTGCTAGCAGCTTAGATCCAAGCCAGCCCCAGCATTTT
-	TRBJ1-5	-	TRBV28	CASTPRNQPQHF	TGTGCCAGCACACCTCGGAATCAGCCCCAGCATTTT